This TCR beta chain is drawn from a study of shared clonotypes between healthy human individuals. The data were produced by immunoSEQ multiplex PCR, yet TCRdb's version contains in-frame clones alone and is incomplete. The sample has under 600,000 clones, more than 95% seen once; the top ten hold nearly 0.065%. The germline V and J ends were trimmed by 0 bases and 13 bases, with 16 bases remaining between them. The V gene's germline CDR1 is SGDLS and CDR2 YYNGEE. The CDR3 extends over 13 amino acids. V is TRBV9 and J is TRBJ1-2, with D maybe TRBD1 (5 bases). This clonotype was sampled from a woman aged 25 to 39 in good health. The sample taken for sequencing was naive CD4+ T cells sorted from blood. Subset noted: CD45RA+ positively selected. The CDR3 sequence is CASSVDLGRWVTF. CDR3 nucleotide sequence: TGTGCCAGCAGCGTAGATTTGGGGCGTTGGGTCACCTTC.